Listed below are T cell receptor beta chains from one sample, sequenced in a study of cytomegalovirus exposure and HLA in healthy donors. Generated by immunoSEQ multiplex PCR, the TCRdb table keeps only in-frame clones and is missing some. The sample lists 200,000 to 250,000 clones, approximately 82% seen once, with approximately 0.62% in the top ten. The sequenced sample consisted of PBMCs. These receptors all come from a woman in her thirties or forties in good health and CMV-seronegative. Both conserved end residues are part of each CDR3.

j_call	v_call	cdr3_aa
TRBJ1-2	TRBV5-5	CASSTTGTGGGYGYTF
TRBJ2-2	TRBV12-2	CASRPPGSLNTGELFF
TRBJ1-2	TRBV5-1	CASSISSTRNNYGYTF
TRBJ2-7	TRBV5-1	CASSQSMGQTVYEQYF
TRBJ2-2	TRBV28	CASTGQGYTGELFF
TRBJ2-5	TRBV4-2	CASSPGPGDKETQYF
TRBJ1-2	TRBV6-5	CASRLGQGLYGYTF
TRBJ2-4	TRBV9	CASSVDPGPGVKNIQYF
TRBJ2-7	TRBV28	CASSPAWGGGEIFKQYF
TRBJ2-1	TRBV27	CASSPSTGGLNEQFF
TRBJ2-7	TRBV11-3	CASSFGETGKHSYEQYF
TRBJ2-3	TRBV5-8	CASSLAAGGWSTDTQYF
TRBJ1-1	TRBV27	CASSRQVMNTEAFF
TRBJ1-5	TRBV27	CASSLSEGRNQPQHF
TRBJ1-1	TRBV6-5	CASSVARGTEAFF
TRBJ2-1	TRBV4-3	CASSQDPRDYNEQFF
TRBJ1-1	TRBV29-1	CSARTGFVEAFF
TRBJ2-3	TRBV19	CASSIKRGGADTQYF
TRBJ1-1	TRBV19	CASSFTGSDEAFF
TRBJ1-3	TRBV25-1	CASRRTAEDTIYF
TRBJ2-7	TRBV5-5	CASSRTGGYHF
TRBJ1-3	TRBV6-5	CASSYSGTGTGNTIYF
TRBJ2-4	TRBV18	CASSRSTGLAKNIQYF
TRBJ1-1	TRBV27	CASSFWTATEAFF
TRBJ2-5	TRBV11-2	CASSYSGGGRETQYF
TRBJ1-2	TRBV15	CATSRAYRKGDGYTF
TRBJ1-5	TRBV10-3	CAISGTGDQPQHF
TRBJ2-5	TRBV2	CASRRTGGQETQYF
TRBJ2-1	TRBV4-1	CASSQVPWTGTNEQFF
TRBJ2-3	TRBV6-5	CASSRTSSTDTQYF
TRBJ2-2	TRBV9	CASSVVVGELFF
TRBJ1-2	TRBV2	CASSTPARRDGYTF
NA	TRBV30	CAWSVQGTVLGEQYF
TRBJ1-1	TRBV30	CAWSRQTPEAFF
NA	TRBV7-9	CASGAGQTYEQYF
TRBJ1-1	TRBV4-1	CASSRGQTEAFF
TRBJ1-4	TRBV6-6	CASRTGGAIEKLFF
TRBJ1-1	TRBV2	CASSEALPGTEAFF
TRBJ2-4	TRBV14	CASSRGTSGGAKFQYF
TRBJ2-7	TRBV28	CASSFTVAYEQYF
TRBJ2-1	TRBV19	CASSISASGGLNSYNEQFF
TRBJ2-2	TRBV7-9	CASSHSRGTGELFF
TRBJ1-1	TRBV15	CATSRLGRDGNTEALF
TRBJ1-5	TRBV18	CASSLQTGQLSNQPQHF
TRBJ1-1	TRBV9	CASSEDWGTTEAFF
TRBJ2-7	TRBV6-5	CASSRPGRGYEQYF
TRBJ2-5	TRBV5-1	CASSAGQARQETQYF
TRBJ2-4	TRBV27	CASSYGGRGQDIQYF
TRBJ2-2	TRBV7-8	CASSFSQGPGELFF